This T cell receptor beta chain was sequenced in a study of T-cell reconstitution after alpha-beta-depleted transplantation in children. The length of the CDR3 is 10 residues. Trimming left V 6 bases short and J 6 bases short, with 4 bases between. Unique molecular identifiers were incorporated during preparation of the TCRbeta library. TCRdb independently ran MiXCR on the PCR reads; one entry per CDR3 protein. The repertoire holds over 200,000 distinct CDR3 sequences, 11% seen once, with roughly 30% in the top ten. The study's findings and limits: Reports say that about two months after transplant, the alpha-beta T cells came out of several hundred graft clones that had expanded. Diversity and T-cell counts at one year after transplant derived mostly from new T cells. Surviving recipient T cells and thymic progenitors accounted for the high day-60 TCRbeta diversity observed in some patients.

This clonotype appeared many times. The target antigen is unknown. The gene calls are TRBV12-3 or TRBV12-4 and TRBJ2-3, with D unclear. Material: PBMCs, obtained before TCRalphabeta/CD19-depleted stem cell transplant. The receptor's source is a child younger than two with acute myeloid leukemia, due to receive a stem cell transplant. In DNA, the CDR3 is TGTGCCAGCAGAGACGATACGCAGTATTTT. As protein: CASRDDTQYF.